This TCR beta chain was obtained from a study of T cell changes during pregnancy in multiple sclerosis. Measured with immunoSEQ multiplex PCR; TCRdb has only the in-frame clones, and not every one. The sample contains under 65,000 clones, approximately 93% of which appear only once. V was cut by 4 bases and J by 2 bases, with 12 bases left in between. The CDR3 totals 14 residues. Germline V gives CDR1 ENHRY, CDR2 SYGVKD. The clonotype originates from a female donor with multiple sclerosis, enrolled in a pregnancy study. Sequencing was performed on CD8+ T cells from peripheral blood mononuclear cells, taken in the third trimester of pregnancy. The gene calls are TRBV10-3 and TRBJ2-7; tentative D call: TRBD2 (6 bases). CDR3 protein: CAISAGDLTYEQYF. The CDR3 DNA follows: TGTGCCATCAGTGCCGGGGACTTAACCTACGAGCAGTACTTC.